The rows below give T cell receptor beta chains drawn from one sample of a study of blood T cells in healthy people across ages. In TCRdb, the 5' RACE reads were re-called with MiXCR into one record per CDR3 protein. Found here are some 890,000 distinct CDR3 sequences, approximately 32% of them singletons; the top ten hold about 9.4%. These data also featured in a second study, about T cells of mothers and their children.

The sequencing input was blood. These receptors were obtained from a woman between 40 and 50 years old in good health. The CDR3 runs from the conserved cysteine through the conserved F or W. A D gene is named only where the DNA matches it firmly. Size tells how often a clone was seen (once, few, many) or the class of an expanded clone, and some rows leave it out.

TGCAGTGCGGTAGGGCACGAGGCTTTTGAAAAACTGTTTTTT | CSAVGHEAFEKLFF | NA | TRBJ1-4 | TRBV20-1 | NA
TGCAGTGCTAGAGATAGGTTTCGAGGATCTAACTATGGCTACACCTTC | CSARDRFRGSNYGYTF | NA | TRBJ1-2 | TRBV20-1 | many
TGTGCCAGCAGTTCCCCCCGGGACAGGGGGGACCATGAGCAGTTCTTC | CASSSPRDRGDHEQFF | TRBD1 | TRBJ2-1 | TRBV28 | few
TGTGCCAGCAGCTCGCCGGGGGAACGAAAAGAGACCCAGTACTTC | CASSSPGERKETQYF | NA | TRBJ2-5 | TRBV28 | NA
TGTGCCAGCGCCGGGACACATGCCGCCGAGCAGTACTTC | CASAGTHAAEQYF | NA | TRBJ2-7 | TRBV25-1 | few
TGTGCCAGCTGGGCGGGCAGCAACTCTGGAAACACCATATATTTT | CASWAGSNSGNTIYF | NA | TRBJ1-3 | TRBV28 | NA
TGCAGCGTCGACTACTCCGGCAAGACTGAAGCTTTCTTT | CSVDYSGKTEAFF | NA | TRBJ1-1 | TRBV29-1 | NA
TGCGCCAGCAGCCCGACAGGGGGCGCCGGGGGCTACACCTTC | CASSPTGGAGGYTF | TRBD1 | TRBJ1-2 | TRBV4-3 | many
TGTGCCAGCAGTGAATGGGGGTGGCTAGATAACACCGGGGAGCTGTTTTTT | CASSEWGWLDNTGELFF | NA | TRBJ2-2 | TRBV25-1 | many
TGCAGCGTAGTACAGGGGGATGGTTGGCCCCAGCATTTT | CSVVQGDGWPQHF | TRBD1 | TRBJ1-5 | TRBV29-1 | few
TGTGCCAGCTCACCCACCTTAGCGGGGAAGGGAGATACGCAGTATTTT | CASSPTLAGKGDTQYF | TRBD2 | TRBJ2-3 | TRBV18 | few
TGTGCCAGCTCAGGATCCCGGGAGACCCAGTACTTC | CASSGSRETQYF | NA | TRBJ2-5 | TRBV18 | few
TGCGCCAGCAGCTATGAGCGGGGGGGGATCACAGATACGCAGTATTTT | CASSYERGGITDTQYF | TRBD2 | TRBJ2-3 | TRBV5-1 | NA
TGTGCCACCAGTGATCCCGGACAGGGGAGTAGGACCGGGGAGCTGTTTTTT | CATSDPGQGSRTGELFF | TRBD1 | TRBJ2-2 | TRBV24-1 | NA